This T cell receptor (beta chain) came from a study of identical twins (dated by TCRdb to the mid-2010s). General notes on the study: To test whether fetal clonotypes persist, this study deep-sequenced TCR alpha and beta repertoires from monozygotic twins, from unrelated adults of various ages, and from cord blood. To rule out contamination, the twin experiments were replicated at different times with different library preparation protocols. What the study reported, not specific to this receptor: The excess sharing between twins in beta out-of-frame sequences was weaker because fewer shared sequences reduced the signal-to-noise ratio. Fewer insertions were carried by abundant cord blood beta clonotypes; a weaker similar trend was observed in young adult naive repertoires, while no such trend was observed in memory repertoires. Invariant T cells such as MAIT and iNKT could partly confound zero-insertion analyses, though diverse VJ usage argued against this for most clonotypes. Compared with coincidental sharing between unrelated individuals, out-of-frame TCR alpha sequences shared between twins had an excess of sequences with low generation probability. Because the same donors could not be followed over many years, conclusions were based on cross-sectional statistical analysis. Recombination models systematically underestimated out-of-frame TCR alpha sharing in monozygotic twins but agreed with sharing between unrelated individuals.

This clonotype was detected a few times. Its recognized antigen is unknown. Base qualities are not at hand, and no much larger clone is one base apart. Only healthy Caucasian donors were included. Three unrelated non-twin adults were also sequenced: a male aged 18 to 30, a male aged 50 to 60 and a female aged 50 to 60. Miltenyi CD45RO+ enrichment and human naive T-cell isolation kits were used to isolate memory (CD45RO+) and naive T cells from PBMC. Library preparation employed 5' RACE. The sequencing machine was an Illumina HiSeq 2000. Template switching added a universal primer binding site, and the final cDNA carried a unique molecular identifier that allowed TCR cDNA molecules to be counted accurately. Specific primers in the conserved constant-segment region were used to synthesize first-strand cDNA for TCR alpha and beta chains. Each cDNA library was double barcoded, with a SMART-Mk sample barcode plus Illumina barcodes, to control for contamination. TruSeq adapter sequences and Illumina sample barcodes were added in two successive PCR steps. Sequencing of the TCR alpha and beta cDNA libraries was done on the Illumina HiSeq platform using custom primers. The study's own analysis went as follows. MiGEC was used to process raw reads and extract unique molecular identifiers, and MiXCR was used to find CDR3 positions. For each individual, recombination models were inferred using an EM algorithm with the repgenHMM and IGoR tools. Shared clonotype analysis was performed with the tcR package in R, normalizing sharing by the product of cloneset sizes. To study raw recombination free of thymic and clonal selection effects, out-of-frame nonproductive sequences were analyzed. The public sequencing data were trimmed at Q25 with fastp and processed into clonotypes with MiXCR by TCRdb, which kept only in-frame beta chains. Rows are combined by CDR3 protein, so each entry shows the most common genes and DNA. TCRdb assigned the V and J calls; the authors' analysis was not used. Across this sample there are under 400,000 distinct CDR3 sequences, with around 9.7% seen only once. The ten top clones hold roughly 8.7% of the sample.

Sequencing was performed on naive T cells sorted from blood. The meaning of the sample's cell subset or site label: cells isolated with a human naive T-cell isolation kit. The receptor was derived from a woman aged 50 to 60 in good health.

The CDR3 amino acid sequence is: CATSRDRLAGPYNEQFF. In nucleotide form, the sequence is TGTGCCACCAGCAGAGATAGGCTAGCGGGACCGTACAATGAGCAGTTCTTC. The chain couples TRBV15 to TRBJ2-1; 9 nucleotides in the junction match TRBD2. Trimming removed 0 bases from V and 4 bases from J; the gene matches leave 7 bases unexplained. CDR3 length: 17 amino acids, cysteine to phenylalanine. Only the CDR3 region is kept as DNA, spanning 51 bases read in frame from base 1. In the germline V gene (reference sequence), CDR1 corresponds to LNHNV and CDR2 to YYDKDF. The full variable domain, completed from the reference TRBV15 and TRBJ2-1 proteins outside the CDR3, reads DAMVIQNPRYQVTQFGKPVTLSCSQTLNHNVMYWYQQKSSQAPKLLFHYYDKDFNNEADTPDNFQSRRPNTSFCFLDIRSPGLGDTAMYLCATSRDRLAGPYNEQFFGPGTRLTVL.